This is a list of T cell receptor beta chains from one sample in a study of blood T cell repertoires in COVID-19. TCRdb's table, derived via immunoSEQ multiplex PCR, lists solely in-frame clones and lacks some. Among 90,000 or so clones, roughly 72% were seen once, and the ten largest hold around 23%. The sample taken for sequencing was peripheral blood. These TCRs come from a woman in her sixties or seventies in a cohort sampled during active or convalescent COVID-19. Both conserved end residues are part of each CDR3. Each record gives: V gene, clone size, J gene, D gene, CDR3 protein, CDR3 DNA. D genes are given only for firm matches. Clone size is given for some rows only: seen once, a few or many times, or a class if the clone is expanded.

v_gene: TRBV5-1; abundance: -; j_gene: TRBJ2-7; d_gene: TRBD1; CDR3aa: CASSLGDRGHEQYF; CDR3nt: TGCGCCAGCAGCTTGGGTGACAGGGGGCATGAGCAGTACTTC
v_gene: TRBV7-2; abundance: -; j_gene: TRBJ2-6; d_gene: TRBD2; CDR3aa: CASSWSGGAGANVLTF; CDR3nt: TGTGCCAGCAGCTGGTCGGGGGGGGCTGGGGCCAACGTCCTGACTTTC
v_gene: TRBV2; abundance: few; j_gene: TRBJ1-6; d_gene: TRBD1; CDR3aa: CASRKPTGGSPLHF; CDR3nt: TGTGCCAGCAGAAAACCGACAGGGGGTTCGCCCCTCCACTTT
v_gene: TRBV10-3; abundance: -; j_gene: TRBJ1-5; d_gene: -; CDR3aa: CAIRPEGNQPQHF; CDR3nt: TGTGCCATCAGACCCGAGGGCAATCAGCCCCAGCATTTT
v_gene: TRBV24-1; abundance: once; j_gene: TRBJ2-3; d_gene: TRBD2; CDR3aa: CATSGRGGPSSTDTQYF; CDR3nt: TGTGCCACCAGTGGCCGGGGGGGACCTTCTAGCACAGATACGCAGTATTTT
v_gene: TRBV19; abundance: -; j_gene: TRBJ1-1; d_gene: TRBD1; CDR3aa: CASSIVQGALNTEAFF; CDR3nt: TGTGCCAGTAGTATAGTCCAGGGGGCTCTGAACACTGAAGCTTTCTTT
v_gene: TRBV3-1/TRBV3-2; abundance: -; j_gene: TRBJ1-2; d_gene: TRBD1; CDR3aa: CASSSGQIYGYTF; CDR3nt: TGTGCCAGCAGCTCGGGACAGATCTATGGCTACACCTTC
v_gene: TRBV6-1; abundance: -; j_gene: TRBJ1-2; d_gene: -; CDR3aa: CASSEVSVYGYTF; CDR3nt: TGTGCCAGCAGTGAAGTAAGCGTTTATGGCTACACCTTC
v_gene: TRBV11-2; abundance: -; j_gene: TRBJ1-4; d_gene: -; CDR3aa: CASSLGSGGTNEKLFF; CDR3nt: TGTGCCAGCAGCTTGGGGAGCGGGGGCACTAATGAAAAACTGTTTTTT
v_gene: TRBV6-5; abundance: -; j_gene: TRBJ1-1; d_gene: -; CDR3aa: CASRLPGQNTEAFF; CDR3nt: TGTGCCAGCAGGCTACCGGGACAGAACACTGAAGCTTTCTTT
v_gene: TRBV7-9; abundance: -; j_gene: TRBJ1-5; d_gene: TRBD1; CDR3aa: CASSQTGVQHF; CDR3nt: TGTGCCAGCAGCCAGACAGGGGTCCAGCATTTT
v_gene: TRBV10-3; abundance: once; j_gene: TRBJ1-2; d_gene: TRBD1; CDR3aa: CAISYRGVYGYTF; CDR3nt: TGTGCCATCAGCTACAGGGGCGTTTATGGCTACACCTTC
v_gene: TRBV12-5; abundance: few; j_gene: TRBJ2-2; d_gene: -; CDR3aa: CASGRISGYPNTGELFF; CDR3nt: TGTGCTAGTGGTCGAATTTCAGGGTATCCGAACACCGGGGAGCTGTTTTTT
v_gene: TRBV19; abundance: -; j_gene: TRBJ1-6; d_gene: TRBD1; CDR3aa: CASSSTGRNSPLHF; CDR3nt: TGTGCCAGTAGTTCGACAGGGAGGAATTCACCCCTCCACTTT
v_gene: TRBV19; abundance: -; j_gene: TRBJ1-2; d_gene: -; CDR3aa: CASSASQGGYGYTF; CDR3nt: TGTGCCAGTAGTGCAAGCCAAGGAGGCTATGGCTACACCTTC
v_gene: TRBV5-4; abundance: -; j_gene: TRBJ2-1; d_gene: TRBD2; CDR3aa: CASSLNSGDYNEQFF; CDR3nt: TGTGCCAGCAGCTTGAACAGCGGGGACTACAATGAGCAGTTCTTC
v_gene: TRBV18; abundance: -; j_gene: TRBJ1-3; d_gene: -; CDR3aa: CASSLTGSGNTIYF; CDR3nt: TGTGCCAGCTCACTCACGGGCTCTGGAAACACCATATATTTT
v_gene: TRBV5-1; abundance: -; j_gene: TRBJ2-7; d_gene: TRBD1; CDR3aa: CASSENRGFIYEQYF; CDR3nt: TGCGCCAGCAGCGAAAACAGGGGGTTTATCTACGAGCAGTACTTC
v_gene: TRBV5-1; abundance: -; j_gene: TRBJ1-1; d_gene: -; CDR3aa: CASSLGGATEAFF; CDR3nt: TGCGCCAGCAGCTTGGGAGGAGCCACTGAAGCTTTCTTT
v_gene: TRBV7-7; abundance: -; j_gene: TRBJ2-5; d_gene: -; CDR3aa: CASSPGTPYQETQYF; CDR3nt: TGTGCCAGCAGCCCCGGGACACCTTATCAAGAGACCCAGTACTTC
v_gene: TRBV18; abundance: -; j_gene: TRBJ2-5; d_gene: TRBD1; CDR3aa: CASSPNRGETQYF; CDR3nt: TGTGCCAGCTCACCTAACAGGGGAGAGACCCAGTACTTC
v_gene: TRBV5-4; abundance: few; j_gene: TRBJ2-3; d_gene: TRBD2; CDR3aa: CASSLRRSQAGAYEF; CDR3nt: TGTGCCAGCAGCTTGAGACGGAGCCAAGCGGGGGCATATGAGTTT
v_gene: TRBV24-1; abundance: -; j_gene: TRBJ2-2; d_gene: TRBD1; CDR3aa: CATSDLGQGNTGELFF; CDR3nt: TGTGCCACCAGTGATTTAGGACAGGGGAACACCGGGGAGCTGTTTTTT
v_gene: TRBV7-9; abundance: once; j_gene: TRBJ2-2; d_gene: -; CDR3aa: CASSLGSPNTGELFF; CDR3nt: TGTGCCAGCAGCTTAGGTAGCCCGAACACCGGGGAGCTGTTTTTT
v_gene: TRBV7-9; abundance: once; j_gene: TRBJ2-2; d_gene: -; CDR3aa: CASSFTGQNTGELFF; CDR3nt: TGTGCCAGCAGCTTTACCGGACAGAACACCGGGGAGCTGTTTTTT
v_gene: TRBV5-1; abundance: -; j_gene: TRBJ1-4; d_gene: -; CDR3aa: CASRFRGGPNEKLFF; CDR3nt: TGCGCCAGCCGATTTCGGGGTGGCCCTAATGAAAAACTGTTTTTT
v_gene: TRBV18; abundance: -; j_gene: TRBJ2-2; d_gene: -; CDR3aa: CASSPGLSGDFFGELFF; CDR3nt: TGTGCCAGCTCACCTGGACTGTCCGGGGATTTCTTCGGGGAGCTGTTTTTT
v_gene: TRBV9; abundance: -; j_gene: TRBJ2-1; d_gene: TRBD2; CDR3aa: CASSPHGAGLADSYNEQFF; CDR3nt: TGTGCCAGCAGCCCTCACGGGGCGGGTCTAGCGGACTCCTACAATGAGCAGTTCTTC
v_gene: TRBV7-9; abundance: few; j_gene: TRBJ1-2; d_gene: -; CDR3aa: CASSSRDFYGYTF; CDR3nt: TGTGCCAGCAGCTCTAGAGACTTCTATGGCTACACCTTC
v_gene: TRBV30; abundance: -; j_gene: TRBJ1-2; d_gene: TRBD1; CDR3aa: CAWIGQALGYGYTF; CDR3nt: TGTGCCTGGATAGGACAGGCCCTAGGCTATGGCTACACCTTC
v_gene: TRBV4-1; abundance: -; j_gene: TRBJ1-2; d_gene: TRBD1; CDR3aa: CASSQGDRTNYGYTF; CDR3nt: TGCGCCAGCAGCCAAGGGGACAGGACTAACTATGGCTACACCTTC
v_gene: TRBV7-9; abundance: few; j_gene: TRBJ1-1; d_gene: -; CDR3aa: CASSLPDRNTEAFF; CDR3nt: TGTGCCAGCAGCTTACCCGACAGGAACACTGAAGCTTTCTTT
v_gene: TRBV5-4; abundance: -; j_gene: TRBJ1-5; d_gene: -; CDR3aa: CASSLVRREGNQPQHF; CDR3nt: TGTGCCAGCAGCTTGGTTCGCAGGGAGGGCAATCAGCCCCAGCATTTT
v_gene: TRBV2; abundance: many; j_gene: TRBJ2-3; d_gene: -; CDR3aa: CASSLAPDTQYF; CDR3nt: TGTGCCAGCAGTTTAGCCCCAGATACGCAGTATTTT
v_gene: TRBV9; abundance: few; j_gene: TRBJ2-1; d_gene: -; CDR3aa: CASSVWPSYNEQFF; CDR3nt: TGTGCCAGCAGCGTTTGGCCATCCTACAATGAGCAGTTCTTC
v_gene: TRBV27; abundance: -; j_gene: TRBJ1-2; d_gene: TRBD1; CDR3aa: CASSSPGTGIYGYTF; CDR3nt: TGTGCCAGCAGTTCACCCGGGACAGGGATCTATGGCTACACCTTC
v_gene: TRBV15; abundance: -; j_gene: TRBJ1-2; d_gene: TRBD1; CDR3aa: CATSRDPDRAYGYTF; CDR3nt: TGTGCCACCAGCAGAGATCCGGACAGGGCCTATGGCTACACCTTC
v_gene: TRBV7-9; abundance: -; j_gene: TRBJ2-3; d_gene: TRBD1; CDR3aa: CASSPGQVNQYF; CDR3nt: TGTGCCAGCAGCCCTGGACAGGTGAATCAGTATTTT
v_gene: TRBV6-5; abundance: once; j_gene: TRBJ1-4; d_gene: -; CDR3aa: CASSYSRGIEKLFF; CDR3nt: TGTGCCAGCAGTTACTCAAGGGGGATTGAAAAACTGTTTTTT
v_gene: TRBV9; abundance: -; j_gene: TRBJ2-3; d_gene: -; CDR3aa: CASSPYSTGRTDTQYF; CDR3nt: TGTGCCAGCAGCCCTTACTCGACAGGCCGCACAGATACGCAGTATTTT
v_gene: TRBV6-2/TRBV6-3; abundance: -; j_gene: TRBJ1-6; d_gene: TRBD1; CDR3aa: CASSYFTGGAFNSPLHF; CDR3nt: TGTGCCAGCAGTTACTTTACAGGGGGTGCTTTTAATTCACCCCTCCACTTT
v_gene: TRBV7-2; abundance: -; j_gene: TRBJ1-2; d_gene: -; CDR3aa: CASSLVQGQYGYTF; CDR3nt: TGTGCCAGCAGCTTAGTGCAGGGCCAGTATGGCTACACCTTC
v_gene: TRBV5-1; abundance: once; j_gene: TRBJ1-2; d_gene: TRBD1; CDR3aa: CASSYDRGPGGYTF; CDR3nt: TGCGCCAGCAGCTACGACAGGGGGCCGGGTGGCTACACCTTC
v_gene: TRBV30; abundance: few; j_gene: TRBJ1-1; d_gene: -; CDR3aa: CAWSRDTNTEAFF; CDR3nt: TGTGCCTGGAGTAGGGACACGAACACTGAAGCTTTCTTT
v_gene: TRBV25-1; abundance: -; j_gene: TRBJ2-1; d_gene: TRBD1; CDR3aa: CASSKGQGNNEQFF; CDR3nt: TGTGCCAGCAGTAAGGGACAGGGGAACAATGAGCAGTTCTTC
v_gene: TRBV2; abundance: few; j_gene: TRBJ1-5; d_gene: -; CDR3aa: CASSAMGPNQPQHF; CDR3nt: TGTGCCAGCAGTGCCATGGGCCCGAATCAGCCCCAGCATTTT
v_gene: TRBV5-1; abundance: once; j_gene: TRBJ2-3; d_gene: -; CDR3aa: CASSAGRGLTSTSTDTQYF; CDR3nt: TGCGCCAGCAGCGCAGGCAGGGGACTAACAAGTACTAGCACAGATACGCAGTATTTT
v_gene: TRBV9; abundance: -; j_gene: TRBJ1-2; d_gene: -; CDR3aa: CASSVDGWSYGYTF; CDR3nt: TGTGCCAGCAGCGTAGACGGGTGGAGCTATGGCTACACCTTC
v_gene: TRBV5-1; abundance: -; j_gene: TRBJ2-7; d_gene: TRBD1; CDR3aa: CASREQGASYEQYF; CDR3nt: TGCGCCAGCAGGGAACAGGGGGCATCCTACGAGCAGTACTTC
v_gene: TRBV19; abundance: -; j_gene: TRBJ1-1; d_gene: -; CDR3aa: CATLAPRWNTEAFF; CDR3nt: TGTGCCACCCTTGCGCCCCGGTGGAACACTGAAGCTTTCTTT
v_gene: TRBV18; abundance: -; j_gene: TRBJ1-1; d_gene: -; CDR3aa: CASSTDKNTEAFF; CDR3nt: TGTGCCAGCTCCACCGACAAGAACACTGAAGCTTTCTTT
v_gene: TRBV20-1; abundance: -; j_gene: TRBJ1-5; d_gene: -; CDR3aa: CSASSGTSNQPQHF; CDR3nt: TGCAGTGCTAGTTCCGGGACAAGCAATCAGCCCCAGCATTTT
v_gene: TRBV2; abundance: -; j_gene: TRBJ2-4; d_gene: TRBD2; CDR3aa: CASSESPSGGAYIQYF; CDR3nt: TGTGCCAGCAGTGAGTCCCCTAGCGGGGGGGCGTACATTCAGTACTTC